Presented here are 6 T cell receptor beta chains from one specimen sequenced in a study of T cell responses to AZD1222 COVID-19 vaccine. The data were produced by immunoSEQ multiplex PCR, yet TCRdb's version contains in-frame clones alone and is incomplete. The table has approximately 100,000 clones, 85% seen once. The starting material was peripheral blood, obtained 28 days after the second AZD1222 dose. The receptors derive from an adult who received the AZD1222 COVID-19 vaccine.

The genes are TRBV5-5 and TRBJ1-2; 7 bases map to TRBD1. The CDR3 totals 14 residues. Germline assignment: CDR1 SGHKS and CDR2 YYEKEE (reference sequence). Losses at the gene ends were 4 bases for V and 3 bases for J; bases not matched to a gene: 6. The CDR3 spells CASSPGQVDYGYTF. Written as DNA, the CDR3 is TGTGCCAGCAGCCCAGGACAGGTAGACTATGGCTACACCTTC.

This clone was seen a single time. The V gene is TRBV5-1, the J gene TRBJ1-2, with TRBD1 matching over 11 bases. Germline CDR1 reads SGHRS; CDR2 reads YFSETQ. This CDR3 comprises 14 residues. The ends lost 7 bases at V and 4 bases at J; junction bases unmatched: 6. The CDR3 bases are TGCGCCAGCCGCACCGGGACAGGGGGCTATGGCTACACCTTC. Protein: CASRTGTGGYGYTF.

The chain has TRBV19 and TRBJ2-7; TRBD1 matches at 8 bases. Germline CDR1 is LNHDA and CDR2 is SQIVND (reference sequence). CDR3 length equals 15 residues. With 7 bases clipped from V and 0 bases from J, the junction kept 8 bases outside the gene matches. The CDR3 DNA reads as TGTGCCAGTAAACGGCGGACAGGGAGCTCCTACGAGCAGTACTTC. It encodes CASKRRTGSSYEQYF.

The rearrangement joins TRBV6-2 or TRBV6-3 to TRBJ2-5; 10 positions match TRBD2. Germline CDR1 is MNHEY and CDR2 is SVGEGT. Trimming removed 6 bases from V and 4 bases from J; junction bases left unmatched: 11. CDR3 length: 16 amino acids. This CDR3 is CASSRSLAGVGETQYF. DNA for the CDR3: TGTGCCAGCAGCAGGTCTCTAGCGGGAGTAGGAGAGACCCAGTACTTC.

This clone appeared once. V and J are TRBV5-5 and TRBJ2-7; D is unresolved. Trimming took off 4 bases at V and 0 bases at J, with 14 bases between the two ends. The length of the CDR3 is 15 residues. Germline V gene sequence: CDR1 SGHKS, CDR2 YYEKEE (reference sequence). The CDR3 bases are TGTGCCAGCAGCATGCCCCCCGACAACTCCTACGAGCAGTACTTC. Translated: CASSMPPDNSYEQYF. The entire variable domain, with the rest obtained from reference TRBV5-5 and TRBJ2-7, is as follows: DAGVTQSPTHLIKTRGQQVTLRCSPISGHKSVSWYQQVLGQGPQFIFQYYEKEERGRGNFPDRFSARQFPNYSSELNVNALLLGDSALYLCASSMPPDNSYEQYFGPGTRLTVT.

The genes are TRBV2 and TRBJ2-1; D unclear. Germline loops: CDR1 SNHLY, CDR2 FYNNEI. The V end was cut by 0 bases, the J end by 10 bases, with 16 bases between. The CDR3 totals 15 residues. The CDR3 DNA is TGTGCCAGCAGTGAAGCCTCTTTAGACCTTACCGAGCAGTTCTTC. It encodes CASSEASLDLTEQFF.